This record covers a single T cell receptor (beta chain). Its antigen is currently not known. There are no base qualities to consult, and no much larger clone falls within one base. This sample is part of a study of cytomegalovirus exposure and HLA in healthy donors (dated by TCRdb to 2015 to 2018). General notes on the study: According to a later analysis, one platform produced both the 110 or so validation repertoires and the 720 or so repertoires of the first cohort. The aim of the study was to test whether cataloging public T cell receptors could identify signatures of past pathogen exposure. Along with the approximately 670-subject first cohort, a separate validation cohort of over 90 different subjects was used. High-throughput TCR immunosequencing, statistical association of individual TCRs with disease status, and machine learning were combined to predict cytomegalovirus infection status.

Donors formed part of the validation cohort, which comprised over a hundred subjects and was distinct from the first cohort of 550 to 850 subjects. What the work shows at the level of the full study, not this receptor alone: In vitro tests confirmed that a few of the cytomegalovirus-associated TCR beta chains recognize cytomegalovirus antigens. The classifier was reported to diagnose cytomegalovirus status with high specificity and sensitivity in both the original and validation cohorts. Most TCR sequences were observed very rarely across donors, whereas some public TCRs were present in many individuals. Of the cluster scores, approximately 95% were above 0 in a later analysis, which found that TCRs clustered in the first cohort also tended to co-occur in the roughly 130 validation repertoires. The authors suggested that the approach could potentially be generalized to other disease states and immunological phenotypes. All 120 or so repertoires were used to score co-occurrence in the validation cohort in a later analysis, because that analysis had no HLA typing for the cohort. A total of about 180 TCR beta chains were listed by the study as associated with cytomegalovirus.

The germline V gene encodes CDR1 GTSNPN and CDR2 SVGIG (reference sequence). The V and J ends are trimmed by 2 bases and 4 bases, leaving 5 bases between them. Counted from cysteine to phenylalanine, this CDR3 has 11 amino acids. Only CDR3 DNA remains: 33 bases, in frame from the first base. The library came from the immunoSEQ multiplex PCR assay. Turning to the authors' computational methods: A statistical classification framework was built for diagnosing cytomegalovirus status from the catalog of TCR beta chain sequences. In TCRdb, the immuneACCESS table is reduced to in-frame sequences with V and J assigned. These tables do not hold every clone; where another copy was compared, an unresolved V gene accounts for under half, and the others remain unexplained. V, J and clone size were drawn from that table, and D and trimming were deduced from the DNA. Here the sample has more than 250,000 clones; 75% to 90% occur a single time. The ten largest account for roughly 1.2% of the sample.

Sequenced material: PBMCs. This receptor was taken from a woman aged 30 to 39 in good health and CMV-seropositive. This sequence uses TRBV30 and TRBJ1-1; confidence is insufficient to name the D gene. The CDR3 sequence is CAWSSVTEAFF. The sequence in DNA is TGTGCCTGGAGTAGCGTCACTGAAGCTTTCTTT.